The 5 T cell receptor beta chains below come from one sample, sequenced in a study of technical replicates of blood from a few donors. The method was immunoSEQ multiplex PCR; TCRdb's version includes in-frame clones alone and lacks a portion of them. Among around 84,000 clones listed, about 97% were seen once. The sequenced sample consisted of T cells isolated from PBMCs. The receptors were sampled from a human donor in good health.

The V and J genes are TRBV6-5 and TRBJ2-7; D remains ambiguous. Germline V gene sequence: CDR1 MNHEY, CDR2 SVGAGI. The CDR3 consists of 10 residues. CDR3 in DNA: TGTGCTTTGAGTGCCTACGAGCAGTACTTC. This gives the protein CALSAYEQYF.

This chain uses TRBV19 with TRBJ2-2, with 10 bases aligning to TRBD2. The V gene end was trimmed by 7 bases and the J gene end by 5 bases; junction bases not matched to a gene: 10. This CDR3 region has 16 residues. The germline gives CDR1 LNHDA, CDR2 SQIVND (reference sequence). CDR3 nucleotides: TGTGCCAGTACCCCAGGGCTAGCGGGAGTTACCGGGGAGCTGTTTTTT. This codes for CASTPGLAGVTGELFF.

This clone was found a few times. The chain uses TRBV11-2 and TRBJ2-7; D unresolved. The CDR3 extends over 12 amino acids. Trimming stripped 2 bases from V and 0 bases from J, with 2 bases between. Germline lookup yields CDR1 SGHAT and CDR2 FQNNGV. CDR3 loop: CASSLRSYEQYF. The CDR3 DNA sequence: TGTGCCAGCAGCTTACGCTCCTACGAGCAGTACTTC.

The chain combines TRBV20-1 with TRBJ2-7; D call uncertain. The CDR3 is 11 amino acids. V gave up 5 bases and J gave up 2 bases, with 7 bases separating them. Germline CDR1 reads DFQATT; CDR2 reads SNEGSKA (reference sequence). CDR3 sequence reads: CSAPVTYEQYF. CDR3 DNA sequence: TGCAGTGCTCCCGTTACCTACGAGCAGTACTTC.

This chain connects TRBV6-1 to TRBJ2-7; 7 nucleotides agree with TRBD1. The germline CDR1 and CDR2 sequences are MNHNS and SASEGT. V shed 6 bases, J shed 4 bases, and the junction held 9 bases outside the gene matches. The CDR3 consists of 14 residues. CDR3 amino acids: CASSRDRAPYEQYF. CDR3 DNA sequence: TGTGCCAGCAGCAGGGACAGAGCTCCTTACGAGCAGTACTTC.